What follows describes a single TCR beta chain. The antigen is not known. TCRdb's table, derived via immunoSEQ multiplex PCR, lists solely in-frame clones and lacks some. In the table there are over 8,000 clones, 70% to 80% of which are singletons. This sample stems from a study of stem cell transplantation in POMP-related autoinflammatory disease. The CDR3 is 15 residues long. V shed 1 base, J shed 5 bases, and the junction held 7 bases outside the gene matches. Germline CDR1 KGHSH, CDR2 LQKENI. Study conclusions and caveats: Across all analyzed T-cell subsets, patients with PRAID tended toward reduced diversity and increased clonality.

The chain has TRBV18 and TRBJ1-1; 7 bases line up with TRBD1. The receptor was isolated from a human patient with POMP-related autoinflammation and immune dysregulation (PRAID). Some T cells may be the graft donor's. Sequenced here: CD4+ T cells from PBMCs, sampled after stem cell transplantation. The CDR3 loop is CASSPLGQAGTEAFF. CDR3 bases: TGTGCCAGCTCACCACTAGGACAGGCGGGTACTGAAGCTTTCTTT.